This T cell receptor (beta chain) was obtained from a study of shared clonotypes between healthy human individuals. Study-level points and caveats: Rarefaction analysis demonstrated incomplete sorted-subset sequencing notwithstanding large depth. The four-donor shared clonotypes exceeded non-shared clonotypes in generation probability, with non-shared ones scoring lower.

Germline V gene data show CDR1 as SGHTS and CDR2 as YDEGEE. The ends were cut back, 4 bases at V and 6 bases at J, with 20 bases in the middle. The CDR3 spans 15 residues. The donor population consisted of healthy HIV-negative adults with no recent acute infections or vaccinations. Profiling relied on immunoSEQ multiplex PCR, and the TCRdb table lists in-frame clones only, not all of them. The sample gives roughly 1 million clones, 70% to 80% of which show up once; 0.5% to 0.6% is in the top ten. This clone was counted a single time. Its antigen is currently unknown. This sequence joins TRBV5-8 and TRBJ2-7; tentative D call: TRBD2 (7 bases). The TCR sequence derives from a man between 18 and 29 years old in good health. Some clones in this sample may be carry-over from other donors' samples. Sequencing was carried out using memory CD4+ T cells from PBMCs. Specified subset: CD45RA-negative fraction. CDR3 residues: CASSLGRGPPSEQYF. The CDR3 DNA sequence: TGTGCCAGCAGCCTAGGGCGGGGGCCGCCGTCCGAGCAGTACTTC.